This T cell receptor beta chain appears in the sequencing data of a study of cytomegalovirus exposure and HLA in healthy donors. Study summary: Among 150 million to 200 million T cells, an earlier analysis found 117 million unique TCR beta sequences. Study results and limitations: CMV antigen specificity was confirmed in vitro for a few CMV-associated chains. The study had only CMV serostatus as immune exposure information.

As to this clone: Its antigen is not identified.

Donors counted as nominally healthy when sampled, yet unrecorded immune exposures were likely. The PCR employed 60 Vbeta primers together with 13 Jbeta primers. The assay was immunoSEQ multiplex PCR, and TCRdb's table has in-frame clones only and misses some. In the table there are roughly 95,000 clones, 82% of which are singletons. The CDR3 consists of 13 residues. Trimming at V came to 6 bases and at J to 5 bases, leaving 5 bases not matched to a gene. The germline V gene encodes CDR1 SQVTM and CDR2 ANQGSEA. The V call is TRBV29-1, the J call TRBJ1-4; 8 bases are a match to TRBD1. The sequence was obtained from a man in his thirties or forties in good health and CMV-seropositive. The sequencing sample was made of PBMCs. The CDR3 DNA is TGCAGCGTCGGACAGGGAAGAAATGAAAAACTGTTTTTT. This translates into CSVGQGRNEKLFF.